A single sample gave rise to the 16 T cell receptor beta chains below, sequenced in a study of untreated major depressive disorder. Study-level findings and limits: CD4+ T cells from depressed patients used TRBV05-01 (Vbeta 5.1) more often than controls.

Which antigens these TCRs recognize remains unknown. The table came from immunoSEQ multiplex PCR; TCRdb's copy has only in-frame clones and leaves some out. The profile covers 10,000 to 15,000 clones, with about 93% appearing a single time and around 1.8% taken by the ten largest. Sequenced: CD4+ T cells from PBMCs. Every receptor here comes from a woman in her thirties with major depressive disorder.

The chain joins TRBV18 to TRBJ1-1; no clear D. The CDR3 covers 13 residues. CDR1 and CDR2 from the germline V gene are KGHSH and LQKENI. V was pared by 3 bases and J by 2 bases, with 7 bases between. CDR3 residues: CASSPSANTEAFF. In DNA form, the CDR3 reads TGTGCCAGCTCACCGTCCGCTAACACTGAAGCTTTCTTT.

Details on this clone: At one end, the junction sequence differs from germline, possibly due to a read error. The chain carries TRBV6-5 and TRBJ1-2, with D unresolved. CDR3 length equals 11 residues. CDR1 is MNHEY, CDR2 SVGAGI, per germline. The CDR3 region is CASSYGEVPYF. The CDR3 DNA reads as TGTGCCAGCAGTTACGGTGAAGTGCCCTACTTC.

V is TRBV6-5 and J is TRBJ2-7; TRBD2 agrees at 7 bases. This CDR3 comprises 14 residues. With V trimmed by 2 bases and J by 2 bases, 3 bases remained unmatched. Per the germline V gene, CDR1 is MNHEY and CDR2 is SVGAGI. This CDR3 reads CASSYQAGPYEQYF. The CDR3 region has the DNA TGTGCCAGCAGTTACCAAGCGGGGCCCTACGAGCAGTACTTC.

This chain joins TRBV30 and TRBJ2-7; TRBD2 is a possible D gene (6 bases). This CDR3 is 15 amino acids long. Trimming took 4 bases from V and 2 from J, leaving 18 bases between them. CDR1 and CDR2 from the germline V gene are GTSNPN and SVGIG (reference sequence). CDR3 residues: CAWTREAYLTYEQYF. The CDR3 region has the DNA TGTGCCTGGACTAGGGAGGCTTATTTAACCTACGAGCAGTACTTC.

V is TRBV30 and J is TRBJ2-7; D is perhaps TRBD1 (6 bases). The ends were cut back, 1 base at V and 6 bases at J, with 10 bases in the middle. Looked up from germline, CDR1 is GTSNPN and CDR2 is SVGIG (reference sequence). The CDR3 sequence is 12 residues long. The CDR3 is CAWSGSGVEQYF. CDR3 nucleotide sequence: TGTGCCTGGAGTGGTTCAGGGGTCGAGCAGTACTTC.

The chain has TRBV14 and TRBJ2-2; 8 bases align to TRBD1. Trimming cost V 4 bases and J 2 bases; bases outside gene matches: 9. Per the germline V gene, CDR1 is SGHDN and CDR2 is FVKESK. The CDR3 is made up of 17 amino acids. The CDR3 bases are TGTGCCAGCAGCCGAGTGCAGGGGGCCCCCAACACCGGGGAGCTGTTTTTT. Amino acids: CASSRVQGAPNTGELFF.

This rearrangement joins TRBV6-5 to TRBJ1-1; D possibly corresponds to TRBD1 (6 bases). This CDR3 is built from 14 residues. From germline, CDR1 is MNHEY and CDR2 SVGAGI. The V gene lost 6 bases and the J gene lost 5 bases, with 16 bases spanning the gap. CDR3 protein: CASSSGQTRTEAFF. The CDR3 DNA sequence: TGTGCCAGCAGCTCAGGACAGACTAGAACTGAAGCTTTCTTT.

The CDR3 sequence: CASSFSLFAGYTF. As DNA, the CDR3 is TGTGCCAGCAGTTTTTCTCTTTTCGCTGGCTACACCTTC. The chain has TRBV27 and TRBJ1-2; D not resolved. The CDR3 extends over 13 amino acids. The germline V gene encodes CDR1 MNHEY and CDR2 SMNVEV (reference sequence). V was pared by 3 bases and J by 7 bases, with 12 bases between.

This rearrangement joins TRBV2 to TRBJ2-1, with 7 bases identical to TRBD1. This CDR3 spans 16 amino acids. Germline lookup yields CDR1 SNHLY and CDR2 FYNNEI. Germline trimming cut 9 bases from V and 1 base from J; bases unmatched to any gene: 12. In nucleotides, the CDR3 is TGTGCCAGGACTTCTCGACAGGGCAATTCCTACAATGAGCAGTTCTTC. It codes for CARTSRQGNSYNEQFF.

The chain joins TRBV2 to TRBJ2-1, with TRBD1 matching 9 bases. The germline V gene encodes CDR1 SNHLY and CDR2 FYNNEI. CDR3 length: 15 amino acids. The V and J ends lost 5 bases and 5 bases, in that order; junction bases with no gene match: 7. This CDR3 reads CASSRRTGVNNEQFF. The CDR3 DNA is TGTGCCAGCAGTAGAAGGACAGGGGTAAACAATGAGCAGTTCTTC.

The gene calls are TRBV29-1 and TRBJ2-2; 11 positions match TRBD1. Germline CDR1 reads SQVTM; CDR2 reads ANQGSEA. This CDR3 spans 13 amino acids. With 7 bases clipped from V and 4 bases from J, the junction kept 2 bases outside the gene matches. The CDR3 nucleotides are TGCAGCGCAGGGACAGGGGGCACCGGGGAGCTGTTTTTT. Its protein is CSAGTGGTGELFF.

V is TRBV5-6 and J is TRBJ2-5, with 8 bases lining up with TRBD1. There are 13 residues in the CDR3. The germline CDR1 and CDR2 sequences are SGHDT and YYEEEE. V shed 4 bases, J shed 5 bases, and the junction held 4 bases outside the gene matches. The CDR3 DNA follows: TGTGCCAGCAGCCGGACAGGGATCGAGACCCAGTACTTC. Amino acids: CASSRTGIETQYF. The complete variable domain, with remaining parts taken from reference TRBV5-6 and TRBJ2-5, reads DAGVTQSPTHLIKTRGQQVTLRCSPKSGHDTVSWYQQALGQGPQFIFQYYEEEERQRGNFPDRFSGHQFPNYSSELNVNALLLGDSALYLCASSRTGIETQYFGPGTRLLVL.

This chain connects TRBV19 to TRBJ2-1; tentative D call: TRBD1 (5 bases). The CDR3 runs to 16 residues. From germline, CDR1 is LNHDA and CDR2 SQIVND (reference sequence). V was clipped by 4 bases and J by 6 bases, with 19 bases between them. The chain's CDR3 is CASSRRVGVSGNEQFF. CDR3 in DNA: TGTGCCAGTAGTAGGAGAGTAGGGGTTTCGGGCAATGAGCAGTTCTTC.

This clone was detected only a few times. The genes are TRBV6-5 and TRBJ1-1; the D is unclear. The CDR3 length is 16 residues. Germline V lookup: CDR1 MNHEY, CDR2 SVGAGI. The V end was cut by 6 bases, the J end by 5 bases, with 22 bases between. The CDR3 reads CASSYMGFKVRTEAFF. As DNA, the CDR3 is TGTGCCAGCAGCTACATGGGATTTAAAGTAAGAACTGAAGCTTTCTTT.

CDR3 DNA sequence: TGTGCCAGTAGTAGCCACGAGGCGGGGCAGGTCGGTGATGGCTACACCTTC. Translated, it gives CASSSHEAGQVGDGYTF. The V and J genes are TRBV19 and TRBJ1-2; tentative D call: TRBD1 (5 bases). Germline CDR1 and CDR2: LNHDA and SQIVND (reference sequence). V lost 4 bases and J lost 6, with 24 bases in between. The CDR3 consists of 17 residues.

DNA of the CDR3: TGCGCCAGCAGCTATGGGGGGGTAACTGGAAACACCATATATTTT. Encoded protein: CASSYGGVTGNTIYF. The genes are TRBV5-1 and TRBJ1-3; the D gene is possibly TRBD1 (5 bases). The CDR3 contains 15 residues. Germline loops: CDR1 SGHRS, CDR2 YFSETQ. Trimming pared 3 bases from V and 2 bases from J, leaving 12 bases between. The full variable domain, rest sourced from reference TRBV5-1 and TRBJ1-3, is KAGVTQTPRYLIKTRGQQVTLSCSPISGHRSVSWYQQTPGQGLQFLFEYFSETQRNKGNFPGRFSGRQFSNSRSEMNVSTLELGDSALYLCASSYGGVTGNTIYFGEGSWLTVV.